Listed below are T cell receptor beta chains from one sample, sequenced in a study of blood T cell repertoires in COVID-19. TCRdb keeps only in-frame clones here, not all; method: immunoSEQ multiplex PCR. The sample holds about 71,000 clones, roughly 86% seen once. The sequencing sample was made of peripheral blood. The receptors derive from a man between 50 and 59 years old with active COVID-19. The CDR3 runs from the conserved cysteine through the conserved F or W. D genes are given only for firm matches. Expanded clones get a size class; other rows say once, few or many, or leave the size out.

TRBJ2-1,TRBD2,NA,TRBV7-9,CASSRGEFKPFF,TGTGCCAGCAGCCGGGGGGAATTTAAGCCGTTCTTC
TRBJ1-1,TRBD1,NA,TRBV2,CASRDGTGRMNTEAFF,TGTGCCAGCAGGGACGGGACAGGGCGGATGAACACTGAAGCTTTCTTT
TRBJ2-3,TRBD2,few,TRBV4-2,CASSQDRGGPDTQYF,TGTGCCAGCAGCCAAGATCGGGGGGGCCCAGATACGCAGTATTTT
TRBJ2-5,NA,NA,TRBV5-1,CASSLGLDIPRRETQYF,TGCGCCAGCAGCTTGGGCCTGGACATCCCTCGTCGAGAGACCCAGTACTTC
TRBJ2-1,TRBD2,NA,TRBV3-1/TRBV3-2,CASIGLAGGSSYNEQFF,TGTGCCAGCATCGGACTAGCGGGGGGGAGCTCCTACAATGAGCAGTTCTTC
TRBJ2-3,NA,NA,TRBV2,CASLRRFTDTQYF,TGTGCCAGCTTACGGAGATTCACAGATACGCAGTATTTT
TRBJ1-4,TRBD1,NA,TRBV5-1,CASSLTGQANEKLFF,TGCGCCAGCAGCCTGACGGGACAGGCTAATGAAAAACTGTTTTTT
TRBJ1-3,NA,NA,TRBV4-2,CASTPGGTSSGNTIYF,TGTGCCAGCACCCCGGGCGGGACGAGCTCTGGAAACACCATATATTTT
TRBJ2-3,NA,once,TRBV5-1,CASSLDYTDTQYF,TGCGCCAGCAGCTTGGACTACACAGATACGCAGTATTTT
TRBJ2-7,TRBD2,many,TRBV6-2/TRBV6-3,CASSFGGKRNEQYF,TGTGCCAGCAGCTTCGGGGGGAAGAGAAACGAGCAGTACTTC
TRBJ2-1,TRBD1,NA,TRBV29-1,CSVERTGGGEQFF,TGCAGCGTTGAACGGACAGGGGGGGGTGAGCAGTTCTTC
TRBJ1-6,NA,NA,TRBV2,CASSPGPNSPLHF,TGTGCCAGCAGCCCGGGTCCGAATTCACCCCTCCACTTT
TRBJ2-1,NA,once,TRBV3-1/TRBV3-2,CASSHLGSSYNEQFF,TGTGCCAGCAGCCACCTGGGGAGCTCCTACAATGAGCAGTTCTTC
TRBJ2-5,TRBD2,NA,TRBV30,CASGLASAKTQYF,TGTGCCTCAGGACTAGCGTCCGCGAAGACCCAGTACTTC
TRBJ2-1,NA,NA,TRBV24-1,CATSDLVSRQFF,TGTGCCACCAGTGATTTGGTGAGTCGGCAGTTCTTC
TRBJ1-2,NA,NA,TRBV4-2,CASSQRLGQLVSYGYTF,TGTGCCAGCAGCCAAAGGCTTGGACAGCTCGTAAGCTATGGCTACACCTTC
TRBJ1-1,NA,NA,TRBV13,CASSLGGGYTEAFF,TGTGCCAGCAGCTTAGGTGGGGGGTACACTGAAGCTTTCTTT
TRBJ1-1,TRBD1,once,TRBV3-1/TRBV3-2,CASSQTGLGTEAFF,TGTGCCAGCAGCCAGACAGGGCTGGGCACTGAAGCTTTCTTT
TRBJ1-2,NA,NA,TRBV4-1,CASSLASGGSNYGYTF,TGCGCCAGCAGCCTAGCCTCGGGGGGCTCGAACTATGGCTACACCTTC
TRBJ1-6,NA,NA,TRBV6-6,CASSLTASNSPLHF,TGTGCCAGCAGTCTGACAGCCAGTAATTCACCCCTCCACTTT
TRBJ2-1,TRBD2,NA,TRBV14,CASSPTSGTKFRNEQFF,TGTGCCAGCAGCCCCACCAGTGGGACTAAATTCCGCAATGAGCAGTTCTTC
TRBJ1-2,NA,NA,TRBV19,CASGGGRGGYGYTF,TGTGCCAGTGGCGGGGGGAGGGGAGGCTATGGCTACACCTTC
TRBJ2-1,TRBD1,NA,TRBV19,CASSAPGTGESSYNEQFF,TGTGCCAGTAGTGCACCCGGGACAGGGGAGAGCTCCTACAATGAGCAGTTCTTC
TRBJ2-1,TRBD1,NA,TRBV3-1/TRBV3-2,CASSHPRATGGAEEQFF,TGTGCCAGCAGTCACCCCAGAGCGACAGGGGGCGCGGAGGAGCAGTTCTTC
TRBJ1-6,TRBD1,NA,TRBV9,CASSLGTGDMGSPLHF,TGTGCCAGCAGCTTGGGGACAGGCGACATGGGTTCACCCCTCCACTTT
TRBJ1-1,NA,NA,TRBV6-5,CASSYQGLDTEAFF,TGTGCCAGCAGTTACCAGGGTCTGGACACTGAAGCTTTCTTT
TRBJ1-4,TRBD1,NA,TRBV6-5,CASSFAGTGYGEKLFF,TGTGCCAGCAGTTTTGCCGGGACAGGGTATGGTGAAAAACTGTTTTTT
TRBJ2-1,TRBD2,NA,TRBV15,CATSSPGSGVHNEQFF,TGTGCCACCAGCAGCCCCGGTAGCGGGGTCCACAATGAGCAGTTCTTC
TRBJ1-1,NA,NA,TRBV5-1,CASSLATNTEAFF,TGCGCCAGCAGCTTGGCGACAAACACTGAAGCTTTCTTT
TRBJ2-1,TRBD2,NA,TRBV5-1,CASSLMLSSGSTYNEQFF,TGCGCCAGCAGCTTGATGTTGTCTAGCGGGAGTACCTACAATGAGCAGTTCTTC
TRBJ2-5,NA,NA,TRBV7-3,CASSLSLLETQYF,TGTGCCAGCAGCTTGTCTCTGTTAGAGACCCAGTACTTC
TRBJ2-6,TRBD2,once,TRBV5-4,CASSMPLAGNAGANVLTF,TGTGCCAGCAGCATGCCCCTAGCGGGAAATGCTGGGGCCAACGTCCTGACTTTC
TRBJ1-2,NA,NA,TRBV14,CASSPAGLGPPYGYTF,TGTGCCAGCAGCCCTGCGGGGCTCGGTCCGCCATATGGCTACACCTTC
TRBJ1-3,TRBD1,NA,TRBV30,CAWSKKGAAGNTIYF,TGTGCCTGGAGTAAAAAGGGGGCAGCTGGAAACACCATATATTTT
TRBJ2-2,TRBD2,NA,TRBV27,CASSFLAGEKPGELFF,TGTGCCAGCAGTTTTCTAGCGGGAGAAAAGCCCGGGGAGCTGTTTTTT
TRBJ2-4,NA,NA,TRBV11-2,CASSLVAGGNIQYF,TGTGCCAGCAGCTTAGTGGCGGGTGGAAACATTCAGTACTTC
TRBJ2-3,NA,NA,TRBV2,CASSSTGIGDTQYF,TGTGCCAGCAGCTCGACAGGTATCGGAGATACGCAGTATTTT
TRBJ2-7,NA,once,TRBV5-1,CASSLARQGYEQYF,TGCGCCAGCAGCTTGGCCCGCCAGGGATACGAGCAGTACTTC
TRBJ1-6,NA,few,TRBV30,CAWTRTRQSPLHF,TGTGCCTGGACCCGTACCAGACAATCACCCCTCCACTTT
TRBJ2-2,NA,NA,TRBV4-2,CASSPMGGNTGELFF,TGTGCCAGCAGCCCCATGGGGGGAAACACCGGGGAGCTGTTTTTT
TRBJ1-6,TRBD1,NA,TRBV2,CASTRTGNNSPLHF,TGTGCCAGCACCCGGACAGGGAATAATTCACCCCTCCACTTT
TRBJ1-1,NA,NA,TRBV12-3/TRBV12-4,CASRRGAPFEAFF,TGTGCCAGCAGACGTGGGGCTCCCTTTGAAGCTTTCTTT
TRBJ1-2,NA,NA,TRBV19,CASTRANYGYTF,TGTGCCAGTACGAGGGCTAACTATGGCTACACCTTC
TRBJ2-1,NA,NA,TRBV19,CASSIKVEGHNEQFF,TGTGCCAGTAGTATTAAGGTGGAGGGTCACAATGAGCAGTTCTTC
TRBJ1-5,NA,NA,TRBV2,CASWGGGVYNQPQHF,TGTGCCAGCTGGGGAGGAGGGGTTTACAATCAGCCCCAGCATTTT
TRBJ2-1,NA,NA,TRBV7-8,CASSQTRTVIYNEQFF,TGTGCCAGCAGCCAGACCCGGACAGTAATCTACAATGAGCAGTTCTTC
TRBJ2-1,NA,once,TRBV6-1,CASSEVGFGSGPYNEQFF,TGTGCCAGCAGTGAAGTGGGTTTTGGAAGCGGGCCCTACAATGAGCAGTTCTTC
TRBJ2-3,TRBD1,NA,TRBV15,CATSSDRGRADTQYF,TGTGCCACCAGCAGCGACAGGGGGAGGGCAGATACGCAGTATTTT
TRBJ2-5,NA,NA,TRBV11-3,CASSLGGGLETQYF,TGTGCCAGCAGCTTAGGGGGGGGGCTAGAGACCCAGTACTTC
TRBJ1-5,NA,NA,TRBV6-2/TRBV6-3,CASSYWDTDQPQHF,TGTGCCAGCAGTTATTGGGACACAGATCAGCCCCAGCATTTT
TRBJ1-3,NA,NA,TRBV3-1/TRBV3-2,CASSQRQGRSGNTIYF,TGTGCCAGCAGCCAACGTCAGGGCCGCTCTGGAAACACCATATATTTT
TRBJ1-2,NA,NA,TRBV5-6,CASSLAHLRSNYGYTF,TGTGCCAGCAGCTTGGCCCACCTAAGATCTAACTATGGCTACACCTTC
TRBJ2-3,TRBD2,NA,TRBV2,CASSEAGLAGGEGIPSTDTQYF,TGTGCCAGCAGTGAGGCGGGACTAGCGGGAGGCGAAGGCATCCCAAGCACAGATACGCAGTATTTT
TRBJ2-5,TRBD1,once,TRBV5-4,CASSSQGVRETQYF,TGTGCCAGCAGCTCCCAGGGGGTGCGGGAGACCCAGTACTTC
TRBJ2-3,TRBD1,NA,TRBV6-1,CASSVQDRGGTDTQYF,TGTGCCAGCAGTGTACAGGACAGGGGGGGCACAGATACGCAGTATTTT
TRBJ2-2,TRBD2,NA,TRBV19,CASSISGGAGTGELFF,TGTGCCAGTAGTATCTCCGGGGGGGCTGGCACCGGGGAGCTGTTTTTT
TRBJ2-3,NA,NA,TRBV5-8,CASSFIRPKQGTDTQYF,TGTGCCAGCAGCTTTATTAGGCCTAAACAGGGCACAGATACGCAGTATTTT